This entry is about one T cell receptor beta chain. Authors' processing steps: How many nucleated cells were present was estimated from reference gene primer amplification. The table came from immunoSEQ multiplex PCR; TCRdb's copy has only in-frame clones and leaves some out. V, J and clone size reflect that table, while D and trimming were determined from the DNA. The table lists 150,000 to 170,000 clones, roughly 83% of them singletons. Trimming removed 5 bases from V and 1 base from J, with 4 bases in between. The CDR3 spans 11 residues. The germline V gene encodes CDR1 SGHRS and CDR2 YFSETQ. This entry comes from a study of blood T cell repertoires in COVID-19. Study-level background: The United States, Italy and Spain supplied acute and convalescent COVID-19 samples. PBMCs, B-cell-depleted T cells, or T cells provided the cDNA or gDNA that made up the material.

The receptor's source is a woman aged 60-75 years with acute or convalescent COVID-19. The V and J genes are TRBV5-1 and TRBJ2-7; D call uncertain. Sequencing was performed on peripheral blood. CDR3 protein: CASRASYEQYF. DNA of the CDR3: TGCGCCAGCAGAGCATCCTACGAGCAGTACTTC.